The rows below give T cell receptor beta chains drawn from one sample of a study of T cells after posttransplantation cyclophosphamide. Clones were sequenced by immunoSEQ multiplex PCR, and TCRdb holds only the in-frame ones, with some missing. The table lists around 35,000 clones, with no singletons. The source material was PBMCs. The receptors shown here come from a man aged 25 to 40 in good health and a related stem cell transplant donor. Both conserved end residues are trimmed from each CDR3. Fields, in order: J gene, V gene, CDR3 protein.

j_call: TRBJ1-2
v_call: TRBV10-2
cdr3_aa: ASSSGTQGYT

j_call: TRBJ1-2
v_call: TRBV12-3/TRBV12-4
cdr3_aa: ASSPPGISYGYT

j_call: TRBJ2-7
v_call: TRBV7-9
cdr3_aa: ASSNGTAASYEQY

j_call: TRBJ2-6
v_call: TRBV5-1
cdr3_aa: ASSLWGSEGAGANVLT

j_call: TRBJ2-3
v_call: TRBV2
cdr3_aa: ASSDVRTDTQY

j_call: TRBJ1-2
v_call: TRBV6-5
cdr3_aa: ASRGQAYGYT

j_call: TRBJ2-1
v_call: TRBV5-4
cdr3_aa: ASSLGPSGGENEQF

j_call: TRBJ2-7
v_call: TRBV2
cdr3_aa: ASSQDRAAYEQY

j_call: TRBJ1-5
v_call: TRBV27
cdr3_aa: ASGAPSNQPQH

j_call: TRBJ2-5
v_call: TRBV11-2
cdr3_aa: ASSLNRNRATETQY

j_call: TRBJ1-4
v_call: TRBV10-2
cdr3_aa: ASSFDSGGGEKLF

j_call: TRBJ2-5
v_call: TRBV6-5
cdr3_aa: ASSWQGAGETQY

j_call: TRBJ1-6
v_call: TRBV5-1
cdr3_aa: ASSFGTDSPLH

j_call: TRBJ1-1
v_call: TRBV7-3
cdr3_aa: ASSLRGSGTEAF

j_call: TRBJ2-7
v_call: TRBV7-2
cdr3_aa: ASPTYEQY

j_call: TRBJ2-1
v_call: TRBV2
cdr3_aa: ASMGQGANNEQF

j_call: TRBJ2-7
v_call: TRBV6-5
cdr3_aa: ASGPTDSSYEQY

j_call: TRBJ1-2
v_call: TRBV7-2
cdr3_aa: ASSPGTEGGYT